Following are 21 T cell receptor beta chains from one sample sequenced in a study of T cells after yellow fever vaccination (dated by TCRdb to the late 2010s). The library relied on 5' RACE. The sequencer was an Illumina NovaSeq 6000. TCRdb passed the public sequencing reads through fastp at Q25 and MiXCR, retaining productive beta sequences. Entries that share a CDR3 protein sequence are merged under the most common genes and DNA. The sample has 250,000 to 300,000 distinct CDR3 sequences on record, roughly 5.2% of them singletons. The ten largest clones add up to less than 3.5% of the sample. The treatment or condition label, as the study defines it: live attenuated yellow fever vaccine strain. Sequenced material: CD4+ T cells sorted from PBMCs, taken on the day of the yellow fever booster vaccination. These receptors originate from a man between 18 and 29 years old who received the YFV17D yellow fever vaccine.

This clonotype was counted only a few times. The chain joins TRBV18 to TRBJ2-3, with no clear D. Trimming cost V 4 bases and J 1 base, with 12 bases left between them. This CDR3 comprises 15 residues. CDR1 and CDR2 (germline): KGHSH, LQKENI. The CDR3: CASSLDLGRTDTQYF. The CDR3 nucleotides are TGTGCCAGCTCACTCGATTTAGGGCGCACAGATACGCAGTATTTT. Full variable domain (missing parts from reference TRBV18 and TRBJ2-3): NAGVMQNPRHLVRRRGQEARLRCSPMKGHSHVYWYRQLPEEGLKFMVYLQKENIIDESGMPKERFSAEFPKEGPSILRIQQVVRGDSAAYFCASSLDLGRTDTQYFGPGTRLTVL.

This clonotype showed up many times. CDR3 loop: CASSLDHTNQPQHF. The CDR3 nucleotides read TGTGCCAGCAGCTTAGATCATACAAATCAGCCCCAGCATTTT. The chain employs TRBV11-2 and TRBJ1-5, with D uncertain. The length of the CDR3 is 14 residues. Trimming took off 0 bases at V and 4 bases at J, with 7 bases between the two ends. Germline CDR1 SGHAT, CDR2 FQNNGV. The variable domain in full, completed from reference TRBV11-2 and TRBJ1-5, reads EAGVAQSPRYKIIEKRQSVAFWCNPISGHATLYWYQQILGQGPKLLIQFQNNGVVDDSQLPKDRFSAERLKGVDSTLKIQPAKLEDSAVYLCASSLDHTNQPQHFGDGTRLSIL.

At least ten counts were recorded for this clonotype. The chain has TRBV29-1 and TRBJ1-1; D gene ambiguous. V lost 0 bases to trimming and J lost 0 bases, with 5 bases between them. Looked up from germline, CDR1 is SQVTM and CDR2 is ANQGSEA. CDR3 length: 13 residues. The chain's CDR3 is CSVEDGVNTEAFF. The CDR3 region has the DNA TGCAGCGTTGAAGATGGCGTGAACACTGAAGCTTTCTTT. Looking up the rest from reference TRBV29-1 and TRBJ1-1 gives the full variable domain: SAVISQKPSRDICQRGTSLTIQCQVDSQVTMMFWYRQQPGQSLTLIATANQGSEATYESGFVIDKFPISRPNLTFSTLTVSNMSPEDSSIYLCSVEDGVNTEAFFGQGTRLTVV.

With respect to this clonotype: Mismatch with germline at one junction end may stem from a read error. The chain employs TRBV6-2 or TRBV6-3 and TRBJ2-7; D gene uncertain. The CDR3 sequence is 12 residues long. CDR1 is MNHEY and CDR2 is SVGEGT in the germline V gene. The CDR3 bases are TGTGCCAGCAGACCTGCTGGGCCCCTTTTAAACTTC. It codes for CASRPAGPLLNF.

V and J are TRBV11-3 and TRBJ2-5, with 7 bases matching TRBD2. The CDR3 consists of 15 residues. The V gene's germline CDR1 is SGHNT and CDR2 YENEEA. V shed 6 bases, J shed 5 bases, and the junction held 12 bases outside the gene matches. CDR3 residues: CASSGGGPLSETQYF. In nucleotides, the CDR3 is TGTGCCAGCAGTGGGGGGGGACCTCTCTCGGAGACCCAGTACTTC.

This clonotype came up a few times. The chain uses TRBV19 and TRBJ2-1; maybe TRBD1 (6 bases). Trimming took 3 bases from V and 9 from J, leaving 6 bases between them. The germline V gene has CDR1 LNHDA and CDR2 SQIVND (reference sequence). The CDR3 contains 11 residues. CDR3 DNA: TGTGCCAGTAGTATCAGGGGTGAGCAGTTCTTC. This sequence encodes CASSIRGEQFF.

V is TRBV20-1 and J is TRBJ1-6, with no clear D. CDR3 length equals 15 residues. Germline CDR1 DFQATT, CDR2 SNEGSKA (reference sequence). The germline V and J ends were trimmed by 4 bases and 4 bases, with 14 bases remaining between them. CDR3 sequence: CSATRTRTYNSPLHF. The CDR3 DNA reads as TGCAGTGCTACCCGAACACGGACTTATAATTCACCCCTCCACTTT.

Ten or more counts support this clonotype. The chain has TRBV29-1 and TRBJ1-5, with 10 bases that match TRBD1. Germline-derived CDR1 and CDR2 are SQVTM and ANQGSEA. Germline trimming cut 5 bases from V and 2 bases from J; bases unmatched to any gene: 15. The CDR3 runs to 18 residues. The CDR3 nucleotides read TGCAGCGTTTACGTTCGGGACAGGGGATTTCTAGGCAATCAGCCCCAGCATTTT. Residues: CSVYVRDRGFLGNQPQHF.

There are a few counts of this clonotype. The J gene is TRBJ1-2, the V gene TRBV9, with 9 bases matching TRBD1. The V gene's germline CDR1 is SGDLS and CDR2 YYNGEE. The CDR3 covers 15 residues. V gave up 4 bases and J gave up 4 bases; unmatched junction bases: 8. The CDR3 sequence is CASSPSDRGTYGYTF. The CDR3 DNA reads as TGTGCCAGCAGCCCCTCGGACAGGGGAACCTATGGCTACACCTTC.

The CDR3: CASSTRTGGTDTQYF. The CDR3 DNA reads as TGTGCCAGCAGTACTCGGACAGGGGGAACAGATACGCAGTATTTT. The chain joins TRBV6-1 to TRBJ2-3; 10 bases are a match to TRBD1. In germline, CDR1 is MNHNS, CDR2 SASEGT. Trimming removed 5 bases from V and 3 bases from J; junction bases left unmatched: 5. The CDR3 spans 15 residues.

In this sample, this clonotype turned up a few times. The J gene is TRBJ1-3, the V gene TRBV5-1, with D possibly matching TRBD1 (6 bases). The CDR3 length is 17 residues. Germline V gene sequence: CDR1 SGHRS, CDR2 YFSETQ. V dropped 2 bases and J dropped 2 bases, with 17 bases sitting between them. The CDR3 loop reads CASSLQGEGLAGNTIYF. The CDR3 DNA follows: TGCGCCAGCAGCTTACAGGGCGAGGGCCTCGCTGGAAACACCATATATTTT.

The table lists this clonotype with many counts. J is TRBJ2-7 and V is TRBV12-3 or TRBV12-4, with TRBD2 as a possible D gene (6 bases). The CDR3 has 13 residues. V dropped 1 base and J dropped 3 bases, with 7 bases sitting between them. The CDR3 is CASSLGGVYEQYF. The CDR3 coding sequence is TGTGCCAGCAGTTTAGGGGGGGTCTACGAGCAGTACTTC.

This clonotype was detected ten times or more. V usage is TRBV3-1 and J usage is TRBJ2-7, with no clear D. Trimming removed 5 bases at V and 3 bases at J, with 11 bases between. CDR1 and CDR2 (germline): LGHDT, YNNKEL (reference sequence). The CDR3 covers 13 residues. CDR3 protein: CASSGPLIYEQYF. The CDR3 coding sequence is TGTGCCAGCAGCGGCCCGCTCATCTACGAGCAGTACTTC.

This chain connects TRBV20-1 to TRBJ2-5; TRBD1 or TRBD2 may be the D gene (6 bases each). CDR1 and CDR2 from the germline V gene are DFQATT and SNEGSKA (reference sequence). Trimming took off 0 bases at V and 2 bases at J, with 13 bases between the two ends. The CDR3 length is 15 residues. The CDR3 sequence is CSARDHRRGQETQYF. In DNA form, the CDR3 reads TGCAGTGCTAGAGATCATAGGAGGGGGCAAGAGACCCAGTACTTC.

V usage is TRBV7-2 and J usage is TRBJ2-2, with TRBD1 matching 11 bases. In germline, CDR1 is SGHTA, CDR2 FQGNSA. Trimming took 2 bases from V and 5 from J; bases not matched to a gene: 4. The CDR3 contains 16 residues. The CDR3 reads CASSLFGQGATGELFF. The CDR3 DNA is TGTGCCAGCAGCTTATTTGGACAGGGGGCAACCGGGGAGCTGTTTTTT.

The chain links TRBV28 to TRBJ1-2; TRBD1 is a possible D gene (5 bases). V lost 7 bases to trimming and J lost 6 bases, with 15 bases between them. Germline-derived CDR1 and CDR2 are MDHEN and SYDVKM. The CDR3 is 13 residues long. CDR3 residues: CASTLDTMDGYTF. The DNA for the CDR3 is TGTGCCAGCACCCTGGACACGATGGATGGCTACACCTTC.

This clonotype was detected only a few times. The V call is TRBV20-1, the J call TRBJ2-2; the D gene could be TRBD1 or TRBD2 (5 bases each). V was trimmed by 1 base and J by 7 bases, leaving 10 bases between them. The CDR3 extends over 13 amino acids. From germline, CDR1 is DFQATT and CDR2 SNEGSKA (reference sequence). CDR3 amino acids: CSARGGANGELFF. Written as DNA, the CDR3 is TGCAGTGCTAGAGGAGGGGCTAACGGGGAGCTGTTTTTT.

The table lists this clonotype with many counts. This chain joins TRBV4-3 and TRBJ2-3; D may match TRBD1 or TRBD2 (5 bases each). V lost 0 bases, J lost 2 bases, and 12 bases lay in between. CDR1 is LGHNA, CDR2 YSLEER, per germline. The CDR3 sequence is 16 residues long. This chain's CDR3 is CASSQDSWGPTDTQYF. The CDR3 DNA reads as TGCGCCAGCAGCCAAGATTCATGGGGACCCACAGATACGCAGTATTTT.

The table lists this clonotype with a few counts. This chain joins TRBV5-1 and TRBJ1-6, with 7 bases lining up with TRBD1. The J segment lost 10 bases and the V segment lost 3 bases, leaving 7 bases of the junction unmatched. Germline lookup yields CDR1 SGHRS and CDR2 YFSETQ. CDR3 length: 14 residues. The CDR3 sequence is CASSSGQTASPLHF. The CDR3 DNA reads TGCGCCAGCAGCTCGGGACAGACCGCCTCACCCCTCCACTTT.

Details on this clonotype: This may be a read error, as it is one base from a much larger clone. The V and J genes are TRBV10-3 and TRBJ1-1; D unresolved. The CDR3 runs 15 residues. The germline gives CDR1 ENHRY, CDR2 SYGVKD. The CDR3 region has the DNA TGTGCCACCCAGTGGGAGCGGACGTTGAACACTGACGCTTTCTTT. Protein: CATQWERTLNTDAFF.

The chain carries TRBV20-1 and TRBJ2-2, with 9 bases fitting TRBD2. The CDR3 is 15 amino acids. Looked up from germline, CDR1 is DFQATT and CDR2 is SNEGSKA (reference sequence). With V trimmed by 3 bases and J by 1 base, 3 bases remained unmatched. The CDR3 DNA follows: TGCAGTGCTAGGGTGCGGGGGGGGAACACCGGGGAGCTGTTTTTT. As protein: CSARVRGGNTGELFF.